This T cell receptor beta chain was obtained from a study of T cells in Graves' hyperthyroidism and ophthalmopathy. The germline V and J ends were trimmed by 2 bases and 8 bases, with 12 bases remaining between them. In germline, CDR1 is LNHDA, CDR2 SQIVND (reference sequence). The CDR3 has 13 amino acids. Amplification of TCR beta CDR3 regions used RNA as the template. HTBI primers drove first-round RT-PCR of the TCR CDR3. TCRdb itself ran the multiplex PCR reads through MiXCR, one entry per CDR3 protein. This sample yields roughly 110,000 distinct CDR3 sequences, of which roughly 15% are seen a single time; 35% to 45% belongs to the top ten. This clonotype has ten or more counts.

Sequenced: blood. V and J are TRBV19 and TRBJ1-2, with D tentatively TRBD1 (6 bases). This clonotype was sampled from a woman aged 45-60 years with Graves' hyperthyroidism. The CDR3 protein is CASSIWGASGYTF. Here the CDR3 DNA reads TGTGCCAGTAGTATATGGGGGGCGTCGGGCTACACCTTC.